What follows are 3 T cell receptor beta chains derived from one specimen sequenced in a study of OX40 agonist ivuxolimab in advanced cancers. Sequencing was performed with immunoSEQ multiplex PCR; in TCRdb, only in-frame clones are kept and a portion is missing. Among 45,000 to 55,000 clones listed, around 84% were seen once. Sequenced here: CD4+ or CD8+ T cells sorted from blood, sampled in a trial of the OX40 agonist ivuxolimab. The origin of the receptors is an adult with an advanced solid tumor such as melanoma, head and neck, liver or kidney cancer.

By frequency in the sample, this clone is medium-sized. The CDR3: CSVRPPRQNTEAFF. In nucleotides, the CDR3 is TGCAGCGTTAGACCCCCTCGCCAAAACACTGAAGCTTTCTTT. The rearrangement links TRBV29-1 to TRBJ1-1; D ambiguous. The V gene lost 5 bases and the J gene lost 2 bases, with 15 bases spanning the gap. CDR1 and CDR2 from the germline V gene are SQVTM and ANQGSEA. The CDR3 has 14 amino acids.

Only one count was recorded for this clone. CDR3 DNA sequence: TGTGCCAGCAGCTCAACGGGGGTGGGTGCGAACACCGGGGAGCTGTTTTTT. Amino acid sequence: CASSSTGVGANTGELFF. This rearrangement joins TRBV9 to TRBJ2-2; weak D call: TRBD2 (6 bases). Germline V gives CDR1 SGDLS, CDR2 YYNGEE. This CDR3 comprises 17 residues. The V and J ends lost 4 bases and 0 bases respectively, with 16 bases between them. Full variable domain (missing parts from reference TRBV9 and TRBJ2-2): DSGVTQTPKHLITATGQRVTLRCSPRSGDLSVYWYQQSLDQGLQFLIQYYNGEERAKGNILERFSAQQFPDLHSELNLSSLELGDSALYFCASSSTGVGANTGELFFGEGSRLTVL.

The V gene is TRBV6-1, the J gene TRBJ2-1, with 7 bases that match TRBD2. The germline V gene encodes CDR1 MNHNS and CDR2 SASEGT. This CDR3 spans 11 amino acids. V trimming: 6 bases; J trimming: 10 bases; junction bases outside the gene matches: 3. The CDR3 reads CASRGTTEQFF. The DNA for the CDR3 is TGTGCCAGCAGGGGGACTACCGAGCAGTTCTTC.